Listed below are T cell receptor beta chains from one sample, sequenced in a study of CD8 T cells in Susac syndrome. TCRdb redid the calling of the immunoSEQ multiplex PCR reads with MiXCR, one entry per CDR3 protein. The repertoire has roughly 100,000 distinct CDR3 sequences, roughly 95% of them found once; the top ten carry roughly 0.68%. Sequencing input: CD8+ T cells from PBMCs. All receptors derive from a human donor with Susac syndrome. Both conserved end residues are part of each CDR3. D genes are given only for firm matches.

>.|TRBV9|TRBJ2-3
CASSVRGATDTQYF
>TRBD2|TRBV20-1|TRBJ2-2
CSARDPRTSGDNTGELFF
>TRBD2|TRBV20-1|TRBJ2-7
CSARLAGDYEQYF
>TRBD1|TRBV7-3|TRBJ1-6
CASSLRDSNSPLHF
>.|TRBV3-1|TRBJ2-7
CASSPDYEQYF
>TRBD1|TRBV4-3|TRBJ2-7
CASSQDRDSPYEQYF
>TRBD1|TRBV30|TRBJ1-2
CAWSVPRWDREGYTF
>.|TRBV29-1|TRBJ2-1
CSVADANEQFF
>TRBD2|TRBV3-1|TRBJ2-1
CASRPRLAGGVNEQFF
>.|TRBV28|TRBJ2-3
CASSLGTQYF
>.|TRBV12-3/TRBV12-4|TRBJ1-2
CAEEEANHYGYTF
>.|TRBV11-2|TRBJ2-3
CASSQGHRTDTQYF
>TRBD2|TRBV11-2|TRBJ2-7
CASSFPRRGDIYEQYF
>TRBD2|TRBV7-3|TRBJ2-1
CASSPLGGGLENEQFF
>.|TRBV2|TRBJ2-5
CASIPTGGPTPFETQYF
>.|TRBV29-1|TRBJ1-1
CSVGARLMNTEAFF
>TRBD1|TRBV20-1|TRBJ1-5
CSAREQGDHPQHF
>.|TRBV7-3|TRBJ2-6
CASSPMQGANVLTF
>.|TRBV30|TRBJ1-2
CAWSITGQNGYTF
>.|TRBV11-2|TRBJ2-1
CASSLGEARQFF
>.|TRBV24-1|TRBJ2-7
CATSDLPAGNEQYF
>.|TRBV28|TRBJ2-7
CASSLRTSTLYEQYF
>.|TRBV7-9|TRBJ1-1
CASSLDPGGNTEAFF
>.|TRBV5-6|TRBJ1-2
CASSPWTRSYGYTF
>TRBD1|TRBV29-1|TRBJ2-7
CSVGQGNDEQYF
>.|TRBV7-2|TRBJ1-4
CASSPRGRGEKLFF
>.|TRBV20-1|TRBJ1-2
CSARASAGPGYTF
>.|TRBV15|TRBJ2-1
CATSVGTSYNEQFF
>.|TRBV15|TRBJ2-1
CATSREGTLEQFF